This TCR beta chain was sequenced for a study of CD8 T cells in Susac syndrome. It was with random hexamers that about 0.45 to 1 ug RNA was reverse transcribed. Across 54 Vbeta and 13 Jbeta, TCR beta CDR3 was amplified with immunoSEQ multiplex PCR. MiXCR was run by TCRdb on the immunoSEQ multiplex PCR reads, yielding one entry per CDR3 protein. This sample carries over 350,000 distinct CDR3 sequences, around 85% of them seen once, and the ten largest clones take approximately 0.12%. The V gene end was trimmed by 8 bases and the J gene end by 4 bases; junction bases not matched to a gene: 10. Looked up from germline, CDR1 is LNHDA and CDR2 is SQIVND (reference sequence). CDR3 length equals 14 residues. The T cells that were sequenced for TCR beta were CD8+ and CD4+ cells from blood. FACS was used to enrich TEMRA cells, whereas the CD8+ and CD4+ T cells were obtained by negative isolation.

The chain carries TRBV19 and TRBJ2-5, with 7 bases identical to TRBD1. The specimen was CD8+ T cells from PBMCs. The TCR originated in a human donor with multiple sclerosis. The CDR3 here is CASCSGTEGETQYF. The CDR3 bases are TGTGCCAGTTGCTCCGGGACAGAGGGAGAGACCCAGTACTTC.